This is a list of T cell receptor beta chains from one sample in a study of CD8+CD57+ T cells in acquired aplastic anemia. One entry per CDR3 protein, called by TCRdb with MiXCR from the reads. The top ten clones hold roughly half of a sample with 160,000 or so distinct CDR3 sequences, 71% of them seen once. Input material: sorted CD4+, CD8+, or CD8+CD57+ T cells (not recorded which) from PBMCs. Every receptor here comes from a human donor with aplastic anemia. CDR3s include the opening cysteine and the closing phenylalanine or tryptophan. The D gene is left open where the match is weak. Not all rows give a size; the values are once, few, many and, for expanded clones, a class.

11,.,TRBJ2-1,TRBV29-1,.,TGCAGCGCTGGGGGGTCGGGTGAGCAGTTCTTC,CSAGGSGEQFF
11,.,TRBJ1-1,TRBV5-1,once,TGCGCCAGCAGCTTGGGGACCCAAGCTTTCTTT,CASSLGTQAFF
14,.,TRBJ2-1,TRBV15,.,TGTGCCACCAGCGGATCGGGGCTTCCCATTGAGCAGTTCTTC,CATSGSGLPIEQFF
17,.,TRBJ1-3,TRBV6-5,few,TGTGCCAGCAGACCTACCTCCGGGGCCTACTCTGGAAACACCATATATTTT,CASRPTSGAYSGNTIYF
14,.,TRBJ1-2,TRBV7-8,few,TGTGCCAGCAGTAGCCGACAGCCTAACTATGGCTACACCTTC,CASSSRQPNYGYTF
14,TRBD1,TRBJ1-2,TRBV7-2,few,TGTGCCAGCAGCCAGGGGGACAGTTTCTATGGCTACACCTTC,CASSQGDSFYGYTF
15,.,TRBJ2-1,TRBV19,.,TGTGCCAGTACCACCCTGATGGGATCCTACAATGAGCAGTTCTTC,CASTTLMGSYNEQFF
15,.,TRBJ2-2,TRBV24-1,.,TGTGCCAGCAGCCTCGGGACATTCGGCACCGGGGAGCTGTTTTTT,CASSLGTFGTGELFF
14,.,TRBJ2-3,TRBV6-4,.,TGTGCCAGCAGTGACGGCTCCGACACAGATACGCAGTATTTT,CASSDGSDTDTQYF
13,.,TRBJ2-6,TRBV29-1,.,TGCAGCGTTCCCAGCTCTGGGGCCAACGTCCTGACTTTC,CSVPSSGANVLTF
13,TRBD1,TRBJ2-7,TRBV2,.,TGTGCCAGCAGGCCGACAGGGCCCTACGAGCAGTACTTC,CASRPTGPYEQYF
15,.,TRBJ2-2,TRBV19,many,TGTGCCAGTAGTAGAGGAACTTTGAACACCGGGGAGCTGTTTTTT,CASSRGTLNTGELFF
15,.,TRBJ2-1,TRBV7-3,.,TGTGCCAGCAGCTTCATCAGGGGGGAAAACAATGAGCAGTTCTTC,CASSFIRGENNEQFF
14,.,TRBJ2-7,TRBV6-5,.,TGTGCCAGCAGACTAACCTCAGGGACCTACGAGCAGTACTTC,CASRLTSGTYEQYF
15,.,TRBJ2-7,TRBV7-2,few,TGTGCCAGCAGCTTAGCGCCGGATAGTCCCTACGAGCAGTACTTC,CASSLAPDSPYEQYF
13,.,TRBJ2-5,TRBV20-1,.,TGCAGTGCTAGAGGACTCGGCGGTGAGACCCAGTACTTC,CSARGLGGETQYF
12,TRBD2,TRBJ2-7,TRBV7-3,.,TGTGCCAGTAGCGGGGGTGGCTACGAGCAGTACTTC,CASSGGGYEQYF
17,.,TRBJ2-1,TRBV7-2,.,TGTGCCAGCAGCTTAGATTCAGGGTACAGCTCCTACAATGAGCAGTTCTTC,CASSLDSGYSSYNEQFF
16,TRBD2,TRBJ2-1,TRBV25-1,.,TGTGCCAGCAGTGAACCCGGGACTAGCGGGAACTATGAGCAGTTCTTC,CASSEPGTSGNYEQFF
14,TRBD1,TRBJ1-2,TRBV20-1,few,TGCAGTGCTAGAGGGACGATGGGGGACAGTGGCTACACCTTC,CSARGTMGDSGYTF
15,TRBD1,TRBJ2-7,TRBV10-2,large,TGCGCCAGCAGTGAGTCGAGGGCAGGGGGCAACGAGCAGTACTTC,CASSESRAGGNEQYF
14,TRBD1,TRBJ2-7,TRBV10-2,.,TGCGCCAGTGCCCCCGGGACAGGGGGTAACGAGCAGTACTTC,CASAPGTGGNEQYF